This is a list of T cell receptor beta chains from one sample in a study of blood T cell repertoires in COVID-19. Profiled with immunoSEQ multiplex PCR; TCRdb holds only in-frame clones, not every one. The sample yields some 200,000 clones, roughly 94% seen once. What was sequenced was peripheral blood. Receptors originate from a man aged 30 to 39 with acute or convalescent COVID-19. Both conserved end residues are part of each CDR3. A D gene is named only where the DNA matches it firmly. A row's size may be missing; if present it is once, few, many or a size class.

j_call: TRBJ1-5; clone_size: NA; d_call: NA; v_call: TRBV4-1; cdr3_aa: CASRGRDILNQPQHF; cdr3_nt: TGCGCCAGCAGGGGCCGGGATATCCTCAATCAGCCCCAGCATTTT
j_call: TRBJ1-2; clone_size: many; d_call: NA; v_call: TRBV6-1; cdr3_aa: CASSDREGYGYTF; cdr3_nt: TGTGCCAGCAGTGACAGGGAGGGCTATGGCTACACCTTC
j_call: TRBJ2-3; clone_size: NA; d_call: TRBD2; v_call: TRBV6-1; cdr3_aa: CASSERGAGGNTDTQYF; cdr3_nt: TGTGCCAGCAGTGAACGTGGAGCGGGAGGGAACACAGATACGCAGTATTTT
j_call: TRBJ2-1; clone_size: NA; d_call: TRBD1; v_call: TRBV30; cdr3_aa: CAWAGTGGYEQFF; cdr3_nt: TGTGCCTGGGCCGGGACAGGGGGCTATGAGCAGTTCTTC
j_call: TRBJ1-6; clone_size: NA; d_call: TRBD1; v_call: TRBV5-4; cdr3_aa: CASSVGQGDSPLHF; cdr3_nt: TGTGCCAGCAGCGTGGGACAGGGAGATTCACCCCTCCACTTT
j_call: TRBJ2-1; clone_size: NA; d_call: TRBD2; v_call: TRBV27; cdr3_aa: CASSFVGGGIDEQFF; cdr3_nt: TGTGCCAGCAGTTTTGTTGGCGGGGGGATAGATGAGCAGTTCTTC
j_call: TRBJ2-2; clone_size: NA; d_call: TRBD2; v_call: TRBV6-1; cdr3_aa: CASSEYGTSGGYTGELFF; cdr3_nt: TGTGCCAGCAGTGAATATGGGACTAGCGGGGGCTACACCGGGGAGCTGTTTTTT
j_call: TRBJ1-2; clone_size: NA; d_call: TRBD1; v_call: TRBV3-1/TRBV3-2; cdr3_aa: CASSQGGTGPYGYTF; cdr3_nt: TGTGCCAGCAGCCAAGGCGGGACAGGGCCCTATGGCTACACCTTC
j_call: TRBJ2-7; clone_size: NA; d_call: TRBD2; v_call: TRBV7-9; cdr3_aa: CASSQSGTSPSYEQYF; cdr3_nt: TGTGCCAGCAGCCAAAGTGGGACTAGTCCCTCCTACGAGCAGTACTTC
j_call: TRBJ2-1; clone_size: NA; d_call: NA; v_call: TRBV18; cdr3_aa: CASSPPDISGPYNEQFF; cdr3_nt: TGTGCCAGCTCACCTCCCGATATAAGTGGGCCCTACAATGAGCAGTTCTTC
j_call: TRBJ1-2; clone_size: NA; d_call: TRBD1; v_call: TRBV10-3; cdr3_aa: CAISDGTGGCGYTF; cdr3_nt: TGTGCCATCAGTGATGGGACAGGAGGTTGTGGCTACACCTTC
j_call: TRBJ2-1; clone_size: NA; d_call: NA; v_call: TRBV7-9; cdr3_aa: CASSTQGFTHEQFF; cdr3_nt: TGTGCCAGCAGCACACAGGGTTTTACCCATGAGCAGTTCTTC
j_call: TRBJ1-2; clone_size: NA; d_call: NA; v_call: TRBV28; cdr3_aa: CASSLSPRRADYGYTF; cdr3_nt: TGTGCCAGCAGTTTATCCCCCCGCAGGGCAGACTATGGCTACACCTTC
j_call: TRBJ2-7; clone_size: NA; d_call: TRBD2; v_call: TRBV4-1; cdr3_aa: CASSQGVAGGPKGYEQYF; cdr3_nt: TGCGCCAGCAGCCAAGGGGTAGCGGGGGGGCCGAAGGGTTACGAGCAGTACTTC
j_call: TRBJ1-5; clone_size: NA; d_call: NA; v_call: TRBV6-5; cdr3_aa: CASRQGLGQPQHF; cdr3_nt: TGTGCCAGCAGGCAGGGGTTGGGTCAGCCCCAGCATTTT
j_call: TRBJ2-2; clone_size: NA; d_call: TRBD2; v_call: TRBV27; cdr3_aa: CASSPRGRASGELFF; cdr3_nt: TGTGCCAGCAGCCCTCGGGGGAGGGCGAGCGGGGAGCTGTTTTTT
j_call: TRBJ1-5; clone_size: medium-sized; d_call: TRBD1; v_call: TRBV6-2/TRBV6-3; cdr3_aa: CASSSGQGIWSNQPQHF; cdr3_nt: TGTGCCAGCAGTTCGGGACAGGGGATCTGGAGCAATCAGCCCCAGCATTTT
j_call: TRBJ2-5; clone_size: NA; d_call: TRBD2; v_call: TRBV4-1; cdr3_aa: CASRAGGGTQYF; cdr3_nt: TGCGCCAGCAGAGCGGGAGGAGGGACCCAGTACTTC
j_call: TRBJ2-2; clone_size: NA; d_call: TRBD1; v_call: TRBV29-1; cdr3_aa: CSVERTGGLGELFF; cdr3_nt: TGCAGCGTTGAACGGACAGGGGGCCTCGGGGAGCTGTTTTTT
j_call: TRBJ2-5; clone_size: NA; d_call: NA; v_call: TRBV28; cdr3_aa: CAIKGGWKETQYF; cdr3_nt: TGTGCCATCAAGGGGGGGTGGAAAGAGACCCAGTACTTC
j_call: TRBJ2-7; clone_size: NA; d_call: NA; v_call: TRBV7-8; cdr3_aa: CASSLAGSLYEQYF; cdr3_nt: TGTGCCAGCAGCTTAGCCGGGAGTCTCTACGAGCAGTACTTC
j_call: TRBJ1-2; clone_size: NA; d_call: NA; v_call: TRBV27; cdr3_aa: CASRGPSVYGYTF; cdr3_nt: TGTGCCAGCAGGGGGCCCTCGGTTTATGGCTACACCTTC
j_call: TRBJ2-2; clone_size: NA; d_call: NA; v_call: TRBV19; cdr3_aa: CASSAQGFTGELFF; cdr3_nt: TGTGCCAGTAGTGCACAGGGATTCACCGGGGAGCTGTTTTTT
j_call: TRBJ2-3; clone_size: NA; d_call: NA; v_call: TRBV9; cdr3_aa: CASSLGPGGTDTQYF; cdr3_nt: TGTGCCAGCAGCCTAGGGCCAGGGGGCACAGATACGCAGTATTTT
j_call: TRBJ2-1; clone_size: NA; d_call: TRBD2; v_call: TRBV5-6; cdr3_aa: CASRHTSGGTYNEQFF; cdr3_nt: TGTGCCAGCAGACATACTAGCGGGGGGACATACAATGAGCAGTTCTTC
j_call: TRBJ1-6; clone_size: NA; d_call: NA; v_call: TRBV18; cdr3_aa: CASSPQGQAYNSPLHF; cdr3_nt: TGTGCCAGCTCACCCCAGGGCCAAGCTTATAATTCACCCCTCCACTTT
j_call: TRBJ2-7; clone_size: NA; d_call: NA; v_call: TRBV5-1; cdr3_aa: CASSSAGTRSYEQYF; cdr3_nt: TGCGCCAGCAGCTCGGCCGGGACAAGATCCTACGAGCAGTACTTC
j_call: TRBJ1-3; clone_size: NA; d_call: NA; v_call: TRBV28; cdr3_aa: CASSPSPGEGNTIYF; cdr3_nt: TGTGCCAGCAGTCCCAGCCCAGGGGAGGGAAACACCATATATTTT
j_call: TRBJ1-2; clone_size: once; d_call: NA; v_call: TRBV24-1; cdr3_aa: CATSDSVRGGYTF; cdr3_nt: TGTGCCACCAGTGATTCGGTCAGGGGTGGCTACACCTTC
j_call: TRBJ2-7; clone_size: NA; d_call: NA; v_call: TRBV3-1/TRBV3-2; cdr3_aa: CASRSVTSYEQYF; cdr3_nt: TGTGCCAGCAGGAGTGTAACCTCCTACGAGCAGTACTTC
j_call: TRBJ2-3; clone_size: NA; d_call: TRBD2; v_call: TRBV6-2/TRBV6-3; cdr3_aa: CASSYGLAGEWRDTQYF; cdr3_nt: TGTGCCAGCAGTTACGGGCTAGCGGGGGAATGGAGGGATACGCAGTATTTT
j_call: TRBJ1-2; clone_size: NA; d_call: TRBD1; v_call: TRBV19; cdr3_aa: CASSTTSTGERLGYTF; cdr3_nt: TGTGCCAGTAGTACGACCTCGACAGGGGAACGACTCGGCTACACCTTC
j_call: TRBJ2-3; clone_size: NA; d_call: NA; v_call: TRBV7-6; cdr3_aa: CASSQGVAKADTQYF; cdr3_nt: TGTGCCAGCAGCCAAGGGGTAGCTAAAGCAGATACGCAGTATTTT
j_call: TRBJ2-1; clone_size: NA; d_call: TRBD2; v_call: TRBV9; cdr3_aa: CASSLREREGGEQFF; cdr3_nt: TGTGCCAGCAGCCTCCGGGAGCGGGAGGGTGGTGAGCAGTTCTTC
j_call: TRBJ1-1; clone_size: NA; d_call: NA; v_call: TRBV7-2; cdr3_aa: CASSSHRAAEAFF; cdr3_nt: TGTGCCAGCAGCTCTCACAGGGCCGCTGAAGCTTTCTTT
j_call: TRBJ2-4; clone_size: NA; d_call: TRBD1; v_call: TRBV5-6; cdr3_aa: CASSFRGKNIQYF; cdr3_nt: TGTGCCAGCAGCTTCAGGGGGAAAAACATTCAGTACTTC
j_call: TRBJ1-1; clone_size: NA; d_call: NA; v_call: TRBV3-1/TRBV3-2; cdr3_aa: CASKDQRSEAFF; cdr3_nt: TGTGCCAGCAAGGATCAGCGGTCTGAAGCTTTCTTT
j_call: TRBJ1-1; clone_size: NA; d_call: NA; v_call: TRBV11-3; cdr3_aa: CASSLEQDTEAFF; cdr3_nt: TGTGCCAGCAGCTTAGAACAGGACACTGAAGCTTTCTTT
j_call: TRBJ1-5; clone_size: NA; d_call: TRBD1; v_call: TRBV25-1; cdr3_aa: CASSGTGRSPQHF; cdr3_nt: TGTGCCAGCAGTGGGACAGGGAGAAGTCCCCAGCATTTT
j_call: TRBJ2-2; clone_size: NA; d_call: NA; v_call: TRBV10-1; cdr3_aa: CASSDPPTGELFF; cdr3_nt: TGCGCCAGCAGTGACCCCCCAACCGGGGAGCTGTTTTTT
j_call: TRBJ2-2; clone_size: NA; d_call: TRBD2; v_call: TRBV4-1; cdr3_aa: CASSPGLARTGELFF; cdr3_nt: TGCGCCAGCAGCCCGGGACTAGCGCGGACCGGGGAGCTGTTTTTT